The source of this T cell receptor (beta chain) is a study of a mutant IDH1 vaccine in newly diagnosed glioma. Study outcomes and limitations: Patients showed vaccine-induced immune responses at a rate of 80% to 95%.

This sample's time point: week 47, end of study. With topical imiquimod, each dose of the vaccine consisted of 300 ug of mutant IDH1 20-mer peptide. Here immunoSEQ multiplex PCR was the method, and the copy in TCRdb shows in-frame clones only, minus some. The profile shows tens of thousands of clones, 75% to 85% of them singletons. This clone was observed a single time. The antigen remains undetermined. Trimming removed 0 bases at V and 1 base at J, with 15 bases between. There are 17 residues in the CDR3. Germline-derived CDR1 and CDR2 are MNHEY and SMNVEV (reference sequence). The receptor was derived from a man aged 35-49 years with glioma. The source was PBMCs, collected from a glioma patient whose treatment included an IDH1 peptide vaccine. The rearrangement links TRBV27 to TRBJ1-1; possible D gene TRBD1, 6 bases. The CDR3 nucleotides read TGTGCCAGCAGTTTATCGTCGGGGGGGGCGACGAACACTGAAGCTTTCTTT. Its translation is CASSLSSGGATNTEAFF.